This TCR beta chain was recorded in a study of CD8 T cells in Susac syndrome. Germline lookup yields CDR1 SGHNT and CDR2 YYREEE (reference sequence). The V end was cut by 5 bases, the J end by 6 bases, with 25 bases between. The CDR3 has 17 residues. cDNA came from roughly 0.5 to 1 ug RNA primed by random hexamers. TCRdb re-analysed the immunoSEQ multiplex PCR reads in MiXCR, keeping a single row per CDR3 protein. The sample includes 150,000 to 160,000 distinct CDR3 sequences, approximately 95% of them seen just once. As to this clonotype: What it binds is not known.

Study conclusions and caveats: The CD4+ T cell repertoires of Susac syndrome were found to show no clonal expansion.

The sequenced material came from CD4+ T cells from PBMCs. The V gene is TRBV5-4, the J gene TRBJ2-3, with a possible D match to TRBD1 (7 bases). The clonotype comes from a human donor with Susac syndrome. CDR3: CASSPGQQGTLGDTQYF. CDR3 nucleotide sequence: TGTGCCAGCAGTCCTGGCCAACAGGGGACTCTTGGGGATACGCAGTATTTT. The full variable domain, in which reference TRBV5-4 and TRBJ2-3 provide the parts outside the CDR3, is ETGVTQSPTHLIKTRGQQVTLRCSSQSGHNTVSWYQQALGQGPQFIFQYYREEENGRGNFPPRFSGLQFPNYSSELNVNALELDDSALYLCASSPGQQGTLGDTQYFGPGTRLTVL.